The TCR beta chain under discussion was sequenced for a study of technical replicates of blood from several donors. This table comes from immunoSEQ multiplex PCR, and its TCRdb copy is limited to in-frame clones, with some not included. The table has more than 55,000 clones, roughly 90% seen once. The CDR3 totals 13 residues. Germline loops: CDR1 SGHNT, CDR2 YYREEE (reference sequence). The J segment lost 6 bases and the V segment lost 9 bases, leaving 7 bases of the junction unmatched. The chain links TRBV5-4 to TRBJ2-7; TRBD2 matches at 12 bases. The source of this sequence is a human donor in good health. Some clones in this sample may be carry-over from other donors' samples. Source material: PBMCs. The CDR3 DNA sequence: TGTGCCACCTTCCTAGCGGGGGGGCGCGAGCAGTACTTC. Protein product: CATFLAGGREQYF.